A selection of T cell receptor beta chains follows, all from one sample in a study of naive and memory T cell subsets. TCRdb ran MiXCR on the UMI-ligation and nested PCR reads and lists one entry per CDR3 protein. The repertoire consists of 85,000 or so distinct CDR3 sequences, with around 9% occurring once and the leading ten covering less than 1.5%. The sequencing sample was made of naive CD8+ T cells from blood. The source is a human donor in good health. Both conserved end residues are part of each CDR3. A D gene is named only where the DNA matches it firmly. Clone size is stated in some rows and not others, as once, few, many or a class when expanded.

CDR3 DNA: TGTGCCAGCAGCTTAAGGTTCTCGGGGGCGGTTATTCCCGGGGAGCTGTTTTTT
CDR3 protein: CASSLRFSGAVIPGELFF
D gene: -
clone size: few
J gene: TRBJ2-2
V gene: TRBV7-2

CDR3 DNA: TGTGCCAGCAGCCCCCTCGAGCGGAGCGCTCACTACAATGAGCAGTTCTTC
CDR3 protein: CASSPLERSAHYNEQFF
D gene: -
clone size: many
J gene: TRBJ2-1
V gene: TRBV9

CDR3 DNA: TGTGCCAGCAGCTACAACGAGGCTAGCGGAAACTCCTACAATGAGCAGTTCTTC
CDR3 protein: CASSYNEASGNSYNEQFF
D gene: TRBD2
clone size: -
J gene: TRBJ2-1
V gene: TRBV7-8

CDR3 DNA: TGTGCCAGCAGCCCATCGGGACAACCGAATGAGCAGTTCTTC
CDR3 protein: CASSPSGQPNEQFF
D gene: -
clone size: few
J gene: TRBJ2-1
V gene: TRBV7-9

CDR3 DNA: TGTGCCATCACAGACATGAGGGATGAGCAGTTCTTC
CDR3 protein: CAITDMRDEQFF
D gene: -
clone size: -
J gene: TRBJ2-1
V gene: TRBV10-3

CDR3 DNA: TGCGCCAGCAGCCAGACCGGGACTAGCCCGAATGAGCAGTTCTTC
CDR3 protein: CASSQTGTSPNEQFF
D gene: TRBD2
clone size: -
J gene: TRBJ2-1
V gene: TRBV4-1

CDR3 DNA: TGTGCCACCAGTGACTGGGTTAGGTACGAGCAGTACTTC
CDR3 protein: CATSDWVRYEQYF
D gene: -
clone size: -
J gene: TRBJ2-7
V gene: TRBV24-1

CDR3 DNA: TGCAGCGTTGACCCCATAGCGGGAGATAGCAACAATGAGCAGTTCTTC
CDR3 protein: CSVDPIAGDSNNEQFF
D gene: TRBD2
clone size: -
J gene: TRBJ2-1
V gene: TRBV29-1

CDR3 DNA: TGCAGCGTTGAAGATCGTTTCGGTAGCGGTCGGCCCTACGAGCAGTACTTC
CDR3 protein: CSVEDRFGSGRPYEQYF
D gene: -
clone size: many
J gene: TRBJ2-7
V gene: TRBV29-1

CDR3 DNA: TGCAGCGTTGAAGACCCGGGCAGCTCTCAGCCCCAGCATTTT
CDR3 protein: CSVEDPGSSQPQHF
D gene: -
clone size: few
J gene: TRBJ1-5
V gene: TRBV29-1

CDR3 DNA: TGCAGTGCTAGTCCCAGGGCGAACACCGGGGAGCTGTTTTTT
CDR3 protein: CSASPRANTGELFF
D gene: -
clone size: -
J gene: TRBJ2-2
V gene: TRBV20-1

CDR3 DNA: TGTGCCAGCAGCTTAGTTCGGGCGGGAGGCGAGCAGTACTTC
CDR3 protein: CASSLVRAGGEQYF
D gene: TRBD2
clone size: -
J gene: TRBJ2-7
V gene: TRBV7-9

CDR3 DNA: TGTGCCAGCAGTGAAAATAGCGCTACCGGGGAGCTGTTTTTT
CDR3 protein: CASSENSATGELFF
D gene: -
clone size: many
J gene: TRBJ2-2
V gene: TRBV6-1

CDR3 DNA: TGCGCCAGCAGCCAATCCAGGAATCAGCCCCAGCATTTT
CDR3 protein: CASSQSRNQPQHF
D gene: -
clone size: many
J gene: TRBJ1-5
V gene: TRBV4-1

CDR3 DNA: TGCAGCGTTGAAGATCTGGGGCAGGGCTCGTCCTCCGGGGAGCTGTTTTTT
CDR3 protein: CSVEDLGQGSSSGELFF
D gene: -
clone size: -
J gene: TRBJ2-2
V gene: TRBV29-1

CDR3 DNA: TGTGCCAGCAGACTTAGCGGGCCTATCTACGAGCAGTACTTC
CDR3 protein: CASRLSGPIYEQYF
D gene: TRBD2
clone size: few
J gene: TRBJ2-7
V gene: TRBV6-2/TRBV6-3

CDR3 DNA: TGTGCCACCAGCAGGGCGGGATCGGGGAACACTGAAGCTTTCTTT
CDR3 protein: CATSRAGSGNTEAFF
D gene: -
clone size: -
J gene: TRBJ1-1
V gene: TRBV15

CDR3 DNA: TGTGCCAGCAGTTTCCTCCCTTCCAATGAGCAGTTCTTC
CDR3 protein: CASSFLPSNEQFF
D gene: -
clone size: once
J gene: TRBJ2-1
V gene: TRBV27

CDR3 DNA: TGTGCCAGCAGTTTATCAAGTCCTGCAACTGAAGCTTTCTTT
CDR3 protein: CASSLSSPATEAFF
D gene: -
clone size: -
J gene: TRBJ1-1
V gene: TRBV12-3/TRBV12-4

CDR3 DNA: TGTGCCAGCAGGATAGGGACAGGTGACACCGGGGAGCTGTTTTTT
CDR3 protein: CASRIGTGDTGELFF
D gene: TRBD1
clone size: few
J gene: TRBJ2-2
V gene: TRBV7-8

CDR3 DNA: TGTGCCAGCAGTTCCGATGCCGGGGAGCTGTTTTTT
CDR3 protein: CASSSDAGELFF
D gene: -
clone size: -
J gene: TRBJ2-2
V gene: TRBV27

CDR3 DNA: TGTGCCAGCAGTTTACTTATGCTTGACTTCTATAATTCACCCCTCCACTTT
CDR3 protein: CASSLLMLDFYNSPLHF
D gene: -
clone size: -
J gene: TRBJ1-6
V gene: TRBV28

CDR3 DNA: TGTGCCAGCAGGCGAGCGGGGCTTAAGAACACCGGGGAGCTGTTTTTT
CDR3 protein: CASRRAGLKNTGELFF
D gene: TRBD2
clone size: few
J gene: TRBJ2-2
V gene: TRBV2

CDR3 DNA: TGTGCCATAGCAAGCCCCGGGCAGCCCCAGCATTTT
CDR3 protein: CAIASPGQPQHF
D gene: -
clone size: few
J gene: TRBJ1-5
V gene: TRBV10-3

CDR3 DNA: TGCAGTGCGGGCGGGACTCTCTATACGCAGTATTTT
CDR3 protein: CSAGGTLYTQYF
D gene: -
clone size: many
J gene: TRBJ2-3
V gene: TRBV20-1

CDR3 DNA: TGCAGTGCTAGGGACCTAGCGGGGGCCTACGAGCAGTACTTC
CDR3 protein: CSARDLAGAYEQYF
D gene: TRBD2
clone size: few
J gene: TRBJ2-7
V gene: TRBV20-1

CDR3 DNA: TGTGCCAGCAGCTCCGGGGTAGCGGATCCTTCCTACGAGCAGTACTTC
CDR3 protein: CASSSGVADPSYEQYF
D gene: -
clone size: -
J gene: TRBJ2-7
V gene: TRBV7-1

CDR3 DNA: TGTGCCACTACGACCGAGCGGGAGAGGGCAGATACGCAGTATTTT
CDR3 protein: CATTTERERADTQYF
D gene: TRBD2
clone size: many
J gene: TRBJ2-3
V gene: TRBV19

CDR3 DNA: TGTGCCAGCAGCCTAAGTATGACTAATGAGCAGTTCTTC
CDR3 protein: CASSLSMTNEQFF
D gene: -
clone size: few
J gene: TRBJ2-1
V gene: TRBV6-5